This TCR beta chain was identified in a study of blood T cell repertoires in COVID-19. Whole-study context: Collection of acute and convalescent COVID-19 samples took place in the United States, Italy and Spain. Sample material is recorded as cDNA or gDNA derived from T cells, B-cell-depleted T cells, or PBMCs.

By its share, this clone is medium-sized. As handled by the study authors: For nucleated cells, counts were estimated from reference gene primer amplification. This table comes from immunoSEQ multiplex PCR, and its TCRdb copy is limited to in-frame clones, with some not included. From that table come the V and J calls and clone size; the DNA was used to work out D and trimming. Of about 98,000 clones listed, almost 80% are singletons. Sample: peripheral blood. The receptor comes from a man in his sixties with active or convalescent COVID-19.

The CDR3: CASSFDPSEAGDYIQYF. The CDR3 DNA follows: TGTGCCAGCAGCTTTGACCCTAGCGAGGCGGGAGATTACATTCAGTACTTC. V and J are TRBV11-3 and TRBJ2-4; TRBD2 matches at 7 bases. Germline values: CDR1 SGHNT, CDR2 YENEEA. The CDR3 extends over 17 amino acids. V dropped 3 bases and J dropped 8; count of bases not matched to a gene: 16. The full variable domain, with the rest looked up from reference TRBV11-3 and TRBJ2-4, is EAGVVQSPRYKIIEKKQPVAFWCNPISGHNTLYWYLQNLGQGPELLIRYENEEAVDDSQLPKDRFSAERLKGVDSTLKIQPAELGDSAVYLCASSFDPSEAGDYIQYFGAGTRLSVL.